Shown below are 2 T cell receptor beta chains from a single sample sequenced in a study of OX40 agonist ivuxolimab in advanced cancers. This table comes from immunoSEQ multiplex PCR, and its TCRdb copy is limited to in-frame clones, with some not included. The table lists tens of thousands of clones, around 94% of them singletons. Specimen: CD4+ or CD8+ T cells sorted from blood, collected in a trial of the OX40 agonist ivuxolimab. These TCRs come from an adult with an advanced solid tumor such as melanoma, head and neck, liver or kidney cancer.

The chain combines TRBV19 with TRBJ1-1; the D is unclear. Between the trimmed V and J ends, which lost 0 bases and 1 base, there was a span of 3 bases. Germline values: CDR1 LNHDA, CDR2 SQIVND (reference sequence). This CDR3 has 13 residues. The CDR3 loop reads CASSIEGNTEAFF. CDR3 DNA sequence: TGTGCCAGTAGTATAGAGGGGAACACTGAAGCTTTCTTT.

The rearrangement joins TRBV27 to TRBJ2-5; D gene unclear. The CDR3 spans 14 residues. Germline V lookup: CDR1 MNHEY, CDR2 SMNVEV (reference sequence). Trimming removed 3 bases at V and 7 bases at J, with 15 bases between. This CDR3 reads CASSLEPLVGTQYF. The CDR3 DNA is TGTGCCAGCAGTTTGGAACCGCTCGTAGGGACCCAGTACTTC.